The next 28 T cell receptor beta chains were all read from a single sample in a study of blood T cell repertoires in COVID-19. Some clones are missing from TCRdb's copy, which holds only in-frame ones; the method was immunoSEQ multiplex PCR. The sample holds more than 250,000 clones; around 89% are singletons and the top ten take over 1%. Sequenced input: PBMCs or T cells enriched from blood (not recorded which). Source of these receptors: a woman between 40 and 55 years old with acute COVID-19.

The chain uses TRBV19 and TRBJ2-1; 8 nucleotides agree with TRBD2. Unmatched junction bases numbered 5, after V lost 3 bases and J lost 10 bases. The CDR3 contains 13 residues. The V gene's germline CDR1 is LNHDA and CDR2 SQIVND (reference sequence). The CDR3 loop is CASSMWTSSEQFF. In nucleotides, the CDR3 is TGTGCCAGTAGTATGTGGACTAGCAGCGAGCAGTTCTTC.

This chain connects TRBV2 to TRBJ1-5; possibly TRBD1 for D (5 bases). This CDR3 comprises 13 residues. V gave up 7 bases and J gave up 1 base, with 8 bases separating them. Germline V CDR1 and CDR2: SNHLY, FYNNEI. In DNA form, the CDR3 reads TGTGCCAGCATGCGGGACAGCAATCAGCCCCAGCATTTT. It is translated as CASMRDSNQPQHF.

The chain has TRBV5-6 and TRBJ2-7; 9 nucleotides align to TRBD1. This CDR3 comprises 13 residues. J was trimmed by 3 bases and V by 4 bases; bases with no gene match: 2. Per the germline V gene, CDR1 is SGHDT and CDR2 is YYEEEE. This CDR3 reads CASSMGQGYEQYV. The DNA for the CDR3 is TGTGCCAGCAGCATGGGACAGGGCTACGAGCAGTACGTC.

This sequence joins TRBV9 and TRBJ2-3; 10 nucleotides align to TRBD2. This CDR3 has 16 residues. From germline, CDR1 is SGDLS and CDR2 YYNGEE. V shed 0 bases and J 5 bases; nucleotides not matched to a gene: 6. CDR3: CASSVEGLAGEDTQYF. The DNA of the CDR3 is TGTGCCAGCAGCGTAGAGGGGCTAGCGGGAGAAGATACGCAGTATTTT.

V and J are TRBV7-6 and TRBJ2-2; tentative D call: TRBD2 (5 bases). The CDR3 covers 15 residues. Germline CDR1 and CDR2: SGHVS and FNYEAQ. V was clipped by 5 bases and J by 1 base, with 11 bases between them. CDR3 in DNA: TGTGCCAGCAGCCGGAGCGGCGGGAACACCGGGGAGCTGTTTTTT. It codes for CASSRSGGNTGELFF.

This chain links TRBV9 with TRBJ2-1; TRBD2 is a possible D gene (5 bases). CDR3 length equals 17 residues. The germline V gene encodes CDR1 SGDLS and CDR2 YYNGEE. Trimming took 4 bases from V and 0 from J, leaving 17 bases between them. The CDR3 loop reads CASSPHQRESSYNEQFF. DNA for the CDR3: TGTGCCAGCAGCCCTCACCAACGGGAAAGCTCCTACAATGAGCAGTTCTTC. Combining the CDR3 with reference TRBV9 and TRBJ2-1 gives the whole variable domain DSGVTQTPKHLITATGQRVTLRCSPRSGDLSVYWYQQSLDQGLQFLIQYYNGEERAKGNILERFSAQQFPDLHSELNLSSLELGDSALYFCASSPHQRESSYNEQFFGPGTRLTVL.

This sequence joins TRBV6-1 and TRBJ1-6; TRBD1 agrees at 11 bases. The length of the CDR3 is 15 residues. Per the germline V gene, CDR1 is MNHNS and CDR2 is SASEGT. The ends lost 0 bases at V and 10 bases at J; junction bases unmatched: 2. CDR3: CASSEARTGGSPLHF. The CDR3 DNA reads TGTGCCAGCAGTGAAGCAAGGACAGGGGGCTCACCCCTCCACTTT.

The sample holds one count of this clone. This chain joins TRBV7-6 and TRBJ1-5, with D perhaps TRBD1 (5 bases). Trimming shortened V by 2 bases and J by 2 bases, and 13 bases separated the two germline ends. The CDR3 is 16 residues long. CDR1 SGHVS and CDR2 FNYEAQ come from the germline V gene. In DNA form, the CDR3 reads TGTGCCAGCAGCTTAACAACGGGGGTTGGCAATCAGCCCCAGCATTTT. Protein sequence: CASSLTTGVGNQPQHF. Variable domain in full (rest from reference TRBV7-6 and TRBJ1-5): GAGVSQSPRYKVTKRGQDVALRCDPISGHVSLYWYRQALGQGPEFLTYFNYEAQQDKSGLPNDRFSAERPEGSISTLTIQRTEQRDSAMYRCASSLTTGVGNQPQHFGDGTRLSIL.

Worth noting for this clone: Within the sample, other DNA sequences also encode this same CDR3. This chain links TRBV9 with TRBJ1-6, with D possibly TRBD1 on 6 matching bases. This CDR3 spans 16 amino acids. Germline assignment: CDR1 SGDLS and CDR2 YYNGEE. V was cut by 2 bases and J by 0 bases, with 9 bases left in between. The CDR3 loop is CASSVTGSSYNSPLHF. The CDR3 region has the DNA TGTGCCAGCAGCGTCACAGGGAGCTCCTATAATTCACCCCTCCACTTT. The variable domain in full, completed from reference TRBV9 and TRBJ1-6, reads DSGVTQTPKHLITATGQRVTLRCSPRSGDLSVYWYQQSLDQGLQFLIQYYNGEERAKGNILERFSAQQFPDLHSELNLSSLELGDSALYFCASSVTGSSYNSPLHFGNGTRLTVT.

The chain combines TRBV24-1 with TRBJ2-5; 12 bases line up with TRBD2. V lost 7 bases and J lost 4; bases outside the gene matches: 6. CDR1 KGHDR and CDR2 SFDVKD come from the germline V gene. The CDR3 length is 15 residues. CDR3 nucleotide sequence: TGTGCCACCAGCTGGACTAGCGGGATGGGAGAGACCCAGTACTTC. It encodes CATSWTSGMGETQYF.

The V gene is TRBV28, the J gene TRBJ1-2; 7 nucleotides align to TRBD1. CDR3 size: 15 residues. Germline assignment: CDR1 MDHEN and CDR2 SYDVKM. J gave up 9 bases and V 5 bases, and 15 bases lay outside the gene matches. CDR3 bases: TGTGCCAGCAGTATAACTCGACAGGGCTTGTTGAGCTACACCTTC. Protein: CASSITRQGLLSYTF.

This chain connects TRBV19 to TRBJ2-2; 9 bases line up with TRBD1. The CDR3 has 14 residues. CDR1 and CDR2 (germline): LNHDA, SQIVND (reference sequence). Trimming cost V 6 bases and J 5 bases; bases outside gene matches: 4. The CDR3 bases are TGTGCCAGTAGACACAGGGGGCAAACCGGGGAGCTGTTTTTT. It translates to CASRHRGQTGELFF.

V is TRBV27 and J is TRBJ1-2, with D possibly being TRBD1 (6 bases). V lost 3 bases and J 6 bases, leaving 26 bases between the germline ends. The CDR3 totals 18 residues. The V gene's germline CDR1 is MNHEY and CDR2 SMNVEV (reference sequence). CDR3 protein: CASSLLAGAQMVSDGYTF. CDR3 coding DNA: TGTGCCAGCAGTTTGTTGGCGGGGGCGCAAATGGTGTCGGATGGCTACACCTTC.

The J gene is TRBJ1-3, the V gene TRBV11-3; 7 bases are shared with TRBD1. Germline CDR1 and CDR2: SGHNT and YENEEA. The ends lost 5 bases at V and 2 bases at J; junction bases unmatched: 6. The CDR3 is 15 amino acids. In nucleotides, the CDR3 is TGTGCCAGCAGCCAGACAGGGTGGACTGGAAACACCATATATTTT. Its translation is CASSQTGWTGNTIYF.

The CDR3 DNA follows: TGTGCCATCAGTGAGTCAGGTCAGGGTGATCAGCCCCAGCATTTT. This sequence encodes CAISESGQGDQPQHF. The chain has TRBV10-3 and TRBJ1-5, with D perhaps matching TRBD1 (5 bases). CDR1 and CDR2 from the germline V gene are ENHRY and SYGVKD. V was clipped by 0 bases and J by 5 bases, with 11 bases between them. The CDR3 runs 15 residues.

This sequence joins TRBV29-1 and TRBJ1-2; tentative D call: TRBD1 (5 bases). There are 11 residues in the CDR3. Per germline, CDR1 SQVTM and CDR2 ANQGSEA. Trimming shortened V by 7 bases and J by 5 bases, and 11 bases separated the two germline ends. The CDR3 nucleotides read TGCAGCGCTGGGACTGAGTATGGCTACACCTTC. This sequence encodes CSAGTEYGYTF.

The chain couples TRBV29-1 to TRBJ2-7, with TRBD1 matching over 7 bases. The CDR3 is 13 amino acids. CDR1 is SQVTM and CDR2 is ANQGSEA in the germline V gene. Losses at the gene ends were 7 bases for V and 5 bases for J; bases not matched to a gene: 11. The DNA of the CDR3 is TGCAGCGCACAACAGGGGACGAGGGACGAGCAGTACTTC. Translation: CSAQQGTRDEQYF.

This clone was counted once. This chain connects TRBV15 to TRBJ2-5; a possible D gene is TRBD1 (5 bases). Germline CDR1 LNHNV, CDR2 YYDKDF (reference sequence). This CDR3 is built from 12 residues. V dropped 3 bases and J dropped 5 bases, with 7 bases sitting between them. CDR3 residues: CATSSQGETQYF. The DNA for the CDR3 is TGTGCCACCAGCAGCCAGGGTGAGACCCAGTACTTC.

This chain connects TRBV19 to TRBJ1-2; D may be TRBD1 (6 bases). CDR1 is LNHDA, CDR2 SQIVND, per germline (reference sequence). The CDR3 is 12 residues long. With 7 bases removed from V and 1 base from J, the gap between germline ends came to 7 bases. CDR3 in DNA: TGTGCCAGTAAAGGGGGTAACTATGGCTACACCTTC. It yields the protein CASKGGNYGYTF.

V gene TRBV5-1 combines with J gene TRBJ2-5, with a possible D match to TRBD2 (6 bases). CDR1 SGHRS and CDR2 YFSETQ come from the germline V gene. The CDR3 has 16 residues. The V and J ends lost 0 bases and 3 bases respectively, with 15 bases between them. CDR3 nucleotides: TGCGCCAGCAGCTTGGGTTTCGACGGGAGTAAAGAGACCCAGTACTTC. Translating it yields CASSLGFDGSKETQYF.

The chain recombines TRBV9 with TRBJ2-3; 8 positions match TRBD2. Germline CDR1 SGDLS, CDR2 YYNGEE. The CDR3 is 15 amino acids. V lost 0 bases to trimming and J lost 0 bases; unmatched junction nucleotides: 0. The DNA for the CDR3 is TGTGCCAGCAGCGTAGGCGGGAGGAGCACAGATACGCAGTATTTT. This translates into CASSVGGRSTDTQYF. Filled out from reference TRBV9 and TRBJ2-3, the complete variable domain reads DSGVTQTPKHLITATGQRVTLRCSPRSGDLSVYWYQQSLDQGLQFLIQYYNGEERAKGNILERFSAQQFPDLHSELNLSSLELGDSALYFCASSVGGRSTDTQYFGPGTRLTVL.

The genes are TRBV5-1 and TRBJ1-1; possibly TRBD1 for D (5 bases). Trimming took 0 bases from V and 1 from J, leaving 7 bases between them. This CDR3 is 14 amino acids long. Germline CDR1 and CDR2: SGHRS and YFSETQ. In nucleotides, the CDR3 is TGCGCCAGCAGCTTGGACAGGAGGAACACTGAAGCTTTCTTT. This encodes CASSLDRRNTEAFF.

This chain links TRBV5-4 with TRBJ2-5; 11 bases match TRBD1. The V and J ends lost 2 bases and 5 bases, in that order; junction bases with no gene match: 5. The CDR3 is 15 residues long. Germline CDR1 reads SGHNT; CDR2 reads YYREEE (reference sequence). The CDR3 DNA is TGTGCCAGCAGCTTCCCGGGACAGGGGGGGGAGACCCAGTACTTC. Translated: CASSFPGQGGETQYF. Using reference TRBV5-4 and TRBJ2-5 for the parts outside the CDR3, the full variable domain is ETGVTQSPTHLIKTRGQQVTLRCSSQSGHNTVSWYQQALGQGPQFIFQYYREEENGRGNFPPRFSGLQFPNYSSELNVNALELDDSALYLCASSFPGQGGETQYFGPGTRLLVL.

This clone was found once. Relative to the germline gene, one junction end is altered; a read error may explain this. V is TRBV7-7 and J is TRBJ2-5; 8 positions match TRBD2. Per germline, CDR1 SSHAT and CDR2 FNYEAQ (reference sequence). The CDR3 spans 15 residues. CDR3 loop: CASSPSAAGDVTQYF. CDR3 coding DNA: TGTGCTAGCAGCCCTTCGGCAGCGGGAGACGTGACCCAGTACTTC. The full variable domain, completed using reference TRBV7-7 and TRBJ2-5, is GAGVSQSPRYKVTKRGQDVTLRCDPISSHATLYWYQQALGQGPEFLTYFNYEAQPDKSGLPSDRFSAERPEGSISTLTIQRTEQRDSAMYRCASSPSAAGDVTQYFGPGTRLLVL.

The rearrangement links TRBV7-3 to TRBJ2-2; 7 bases agree with TRBD1. Trimming at V came to 5 bases and at J to 0 bases, leaving 3 bases not matched to a gene. CDR1 is SGHTA and CDR2 is FQGTGA in the germline V gene. This CDR3 contains 15 residues. As DNA, the CDR3 is TGTGCCAGCAGCCCGACAGGGCCGAACACCGGGGAGCTGTTTTTT. The encoded protein is CASSPTGPNTGELFF.

The chain links TRBV9 to TRBJ1-2; maybe TRBD1 (5 bases). CDR1 and CDR2 from the germline V gene are SGDLS and YYNGEE. This CDR3 comprises 16 residues. The V end was cut by 4 bases, the J end by 4 bases, with 20 bases between. CDR3: CASSPPRGGGIYGYTF. The CDR3 nucleotides are TGTGCCAGCAGCCCTCCCCGCGGGGGAGGCATCTATGGCTACACCTTC.

The rearrangement links TRBV19 to TRBJ2-1, with 7 nucleotides matching TRBD2. V lost 1 base, J lost 6 bases, and 6 bases stayed unmatched. Germline V CDR1 and CDR2: LNHDA, SQIVND (reference sequence). This CDR3 is built from 15 residues. CDR3 loop: CASSIGAGKGNEQFF. The DNA for the CDR3 is TGTGCCAGTAGTATAGGAGCGGGAAAAGGCAATGAGCAGTTCTTC. Full variable domain (remainder filled in from reference TRBV19 and TRBJ2-1): DGGITQSPKYLFRKEGQNVTLSCEQNLNHDAMYWYRQDPGQGLRLIYYSQIVNDFQKGDIAEGYSVSREKKESFPLTVTSAQKNPTAFYLCASSIGAGKGNEQFFGPGTRLTVL.

This chain uses TRBV6-1 with TRBJ1-1; TRBD1 is a possible D gene (6 bases). Germline CDR1 is MNHNS and CDR2 is SASEGT. There are 15 residues in the CDR3. Trimming stripped 2 bases from V and 1 base from J, with 11 bases between. CDR3 sequence: CASSEIRTENTEAFF. In DNA form, the CDR3 reads TGTGCCAGCAGTGAAATAAGGACAGAGAACACTGAAGCTTTCTTT.